This T cell receptor beta chain was observed in a study of blood T cell repertoires in COVID-19. Assay used: immunoSEQ multiplex PCR; TCRdb lists only in-frame clones, some missing. The sample has roughly 200,000 clones, 65% to 85% seen once. Trimming stripped 4 bases from V and 3 bases from J, with 14 bases between. Germline V CDR1 and CDR2: SGDLS, YYNGEE. The CDR3 loop spans 15 amino acids. The V gene is TRBV9, the J gene TRBJ2-4, with D possibly matching TRBD1 (5 bases). This TCR was recovered from a man aged 50 or older with active or convalescent COVID-19. The material sequenced was peripheral blood. CDR3 residues: CASSPRQGDKNIQYF. DNA for the CDR3: TGTGCCAGCAGCCCCCGACAAGGGGACAAAAACATTCAGTACTTC.